This TCR beta chain is from a study of blood T cell repertoires in COVID-19. The wider study: Samples representing acute and convalescent COVID-19 were sourced from the United States, Italy and Spain. PBMCs, B-cell-depleted T cells, or T cells were the source of the cDNA or gDNA that made up the material.

As handled by the study authors: How many nucleated cells were present was estimated from reference gene primer amplification. Data came from immunoSEQ multiplex PCR; TCRdb stores just in-frame clones and leaves some out. V and J calls and clone size are copied from that table; D and trimming were computed from the DNA. The top ten clones hold about an eighth of a sample with a few hundred thousand clones, about nine tenths of them seen once. V lost 4 bases, J lost 1 base, and 16 bases lay in between. CDR1 MNHEY and CDR2 SVGEGT come from the germline V gene. This CDR3 is 16 amino acids long. The material sequenced was peripheral blood. The TCR originated in a woman aged 55-69 years with acute or convalescent COVID-19. The rearrangement uses TRBV6-2 or TRBV6-3 and TRBJ1-2; tentatively, D is TRBD1 (5 bases). The CDR3 region is CASSFREGVRNYGYTF. The CDR3 DNA sequence: TGTGCCAGCAGTTTCCGAGAAGGGGTTCGTAACTATGGCTACACCTTC.